This TCR beta chain was profiled in a study of cytomegalovirus exposure and HLA in healthy donors. Findings of the study overall: TCR beta V segments were, for the most part, productive about 87% or about 30% of the time in an earlier analysis.

V lost 0 bases to trimming and J lost 12 bases, with 11 bases between them. The CDR3 runs 13 residues. Germline CDR1 and CDR2: LGHNA and YNFKEQ. About this clone itself: No antigen is known for it.

PCR primers comprised 60 Vbeta and 13 Jbeta primers. The table came from immunoSEQ multiplex PCR; TCRdb's copy has only in-frame clones and leaves some out. The specimen's table records around 60,000 clones. Likely unrecorded immune exposures existed in these nominally healthy donors. This chain joins TRBV4-2 and TRBJ2-2; perhaps TRBD1 as D (5 bases). The sequence was obtained from a woman aged 18-29 years in good health and CMV-seronegative. Sequenced sample: PBMCs. This CDR3 reads CASSQDGQGKLFF. Written as DNA, the CDR3 is TGTGCCAGCAGCCAAGATGGCCAGGGCAAGCTGTTTTTT.